Listed here are 10 T cell receptor beta chains from one sample, sequenced in a study of cytomegalovirus exposure and HLA in healthy donors. A multiplex PCR was run with 60 Vbeta primers and 13 Jbeta primers. Sequencing was performed with immunoSEQ multiplex PCR; in TCRdb, only in-frame clones are kept and a portion is missing. Of around 110,000 clones listed, roughly 79% were seen once; the top ten hold 1.6%. What was sequenced was PBMCs. These receptors were obtained from a woman younger than 35 in good health and CMV-seronegative.

The V and J genes are TRBV12-2 and TRBJ1-1. TRBV12-2 is a pseudogene segment. This CDR3 is 14 amino acids long. CDR3 nucleotides: TGTGCAAGTCGCCAAGAGGGAACGAACACTGAAGCTTTCTTT. Amino acid sequence: CASRQEGTNTEAFF.

The chain combines TRBV5-8 with TRBJ1-3; unclear D gene. The V end lost 2 bases, the J end lost 0 bases, and 6 bases lay between the germline ends. CDR1 and CDR2 from the germline V gene are SGHTS and YDEGEE. The CDR3 is made up of 14 amino acids. The CDR3 DNA is TGTGCCAGCAGCTTCGGTCCCTCTGGAAACACCATATATTTT. Translation gives CASSFGPSGNTIYF. Full variable domain (outside the CDR3, taken from reference TRBV5-8 and TRBJ1-3): EAGVTQSPTHLIKTRGQQATLRCSPISGHTSVYWYQQALGLGLQFLLWYDEGEERNRGNFPPRFSGRQFPNYSSELNVNALELEDSALYLCASSFGPSGNTIYFGEGSWLTVV.

The chain combines TRBV2 with TRBJ1-2, with a possible D match to TRBD1 (6 bases). CDR1 and CDR2 from the germline V gene are SNHLY and FYNNEI. This CDR3 has 15 amino acids. V was clipped by 7 bases and J by 2 bases, with 17 bases between them. The CDR3: CASTEGGAVNYGYTF. Written as DNA, the CDR3 is TGTGCCAGCACCGAGGGGGGGGCGGTGAACTATGGCTACACCTTC.

This chain links TRBV7-9 with TRBJ2-2, with D perhaps TRBD2 (5 bases). CDR1 is SEHNR and CDR2 is FQNEAQ in the germline V gene (reference sequence). Trimming removed 2 bases at V and 6 bases at J, with 13 bases between. The CDR3 spans 15 residues. In DNA form, the CDR3 reads TGTGCCAGCAGCTTACAGTCTTGGGGAGCCGGGGAGCTGTTTTTT. Its translation is CASSLQSWGAGELFF. Full variable domain (outside the CDR3, taken from reference TRBV7-9 and TRBJ2-2): DTGVSQNPRHKITKRGQNVTFRCDPISEHNRLYWYRQTLGQGPEFLTYFQNEAQLEKSRLLSDRFSAERPKGSFSTLEIQRTEQGDSAMYLCASSLQSWGAGELFFGEGSRLTVL.

V is TRBV7-8 and J is TRBJ1-1; D call uncertain. Trimming took 5 bases from V and 4 from J, leaving 17 bases between them. Germline CDR1 reads SGHVS; CDR2 reads FQNEAQ. The CDR3 length is 15 residues. DNA for the CDR3: TGTGCCAGCAGCCCTAGTTACGGTGGGAGCACTGAAGCTTTCTTT. Protein: CASSPSYGGSTEAFF. The whole variable domain, filled in from reference TRBV7-8 and TRBJ1-1, reads GAGVSQSPRYKVAKRGQDVALRCDPISGHVSLFWYQQALGQGPEFLTYFQNEAQLDKSGLPSDRFFAERPEGSVSTLKIQRTQQEDSAVYLCASSPSYGGSTEAFFGQGTRLTVV.

The V gene is TRBV6-5, the J gene TRBJ1-4; a possible D gene is TRBD1 (6 bases). The V and J ends lost 0 bases and 5 bases respectively, with 10 bases between them. This CDR3 is built from 15 residues. From germline, CDR1 is MNHEY and CDR2 SVGAGI. The CDR3 sequence: CASSYSNRGNEKLFF. The CDR3 bases are TGTGCCAGCAGTTACTCGAATAGGGGGAATGAAAAACTGTTTTTT.

The chain links TRBV6-1 to TRBJ1-2, with TRBD1 matching over 7 bases. The ends lost 7 bases at V and 7 bases at J; junction bases unmatched: 9. The CDR3 sequence is 13 residues long. Per the germline V gene, CDR1 is MNHNS and CDR2 is SASEGT. CDR3 DNA: TGTGCCAGCATTGTCGACAGGGCGGTTGGCTACACCTTC. Its translation: CASIVDRAVGYTF.

The chain couples TRBV4-2 to TRBJ1-2, with D unclear. Germline V gives CDR1 LGHNA, CDR2 YNFKEQ. V gave up 5 bases and J gave up 6 bases, with 16 bases separating them. The CDR3 totals 14 residues. CDR3 sequence (DNA): TGTGCCAGCAGCATAAAGCCCCTGGTTGATGGCTACACCTTC. Encoded protein: CASSIKPLVDGYTF.

The chain carries TRBV5-1 and TRBJ2-7, with D possibly TRBD1 on 5 matching bases. Looked up from germline, CDR1 is SGHRS and CDR2 is YFSETQ. The CDR3 is 14 amino acids. V gave up 5 bases and J gave up 2 bases, with 14 bases separating them. This CDR3 reads CASSWGANPYEQYF. CDR3 in DNA: TGCGCCAGCAGTTGGGGCGCGAACCCCTACGAGCAGTACTTC.

The V call is TRBV4-1, the J call TRBJ2-5; TRBD1 matches at 9 bases. V shed 4 bases and J 2 bases; nucleotides not matched to a gene: 5. Germline loops: CDR1 MGHRA, CDR2 YSYEKL. This CDR3 contains 15 residues. The CDR3 DNA follows: TGCGCCAGCAGCCGAACAGGGGGCCCACAAGAGACCCAGTACTTC. Protein product: CASSRTGGPQETQYF.